These 32 T cell receptor beta chains originate from one sample sequenced in a study of human T cells and chemical hapten exposure. Time point defined: pre-sensitization, week 0. Treatment described: therapeutic diphenylcyclopropenone sensitization with weekly scalp DPC. MiXCR, applied by TCRdb to the RACE reads, yields one record per CDR3 protein. The data hold 85,000 to 120,000 distinct CDR3 sequences, with more than 10% observed a single time. The sequencing here drew on whole blood, taken in connection with sensitization to the hapten diphenylcyclopropenone (DPC). The receptors were sampled from a woman in her fifties or sixties with alopecia areata. Some clones in this sample may be carry-over from other donors' samples.

The chain recombines TRBV3-1 with TRBJ2-5; TRBD2 agrees at 13 bases. Per the germline V gene, CDR1 is LGHDT and CDR2 is YNNKEL (reference sequence). V shed 4 bases, J shed 3 bases, and the junction held 2 bases outside the gene matches. This CDR3 has 15 residues. CDR3 in amino acids: CASSPGTSGKETQYF. The CDR3 DNA follows: TGTGCCAGCAGCCCAGGGACTAGCGGGAAAGAGACCCAGTACTTC.

The sample holds a few counts of this clonotype. The chain joins TRBV4-1 to TRBJ2-5, with D perhaps matching TRBD1 (5 bases). The CDR3 runs 14 residues. The V gene lost 1 base and the J gene lost 3 bases, with 9 bases spanning the gap. Germline CDR1 and CDR2: MGHRA and YSYEKL. CDR3 in amino acids: CASSQVMTEETQYF. In nucleotides, the CDR3 is TGCGCCAGCAGCCAAGTCATGACAGAAGAGACCCAGTACTTC.

This clonotype has at least ten counts. The CDR3, as DNA: TGTGCCAGCAGCCCCCCAGGGGACAGCTCCTACGAGCAGTACTTC. This gives the protein CASSPPGDSSYEQYF. The chain couples TRBV28 to TRBJ2-7; 7 bases fit TRBD1. J lost 0 bases, V lost 6 bases, and 8 bases had no gene match. The CDR3 spans 15 residues. Germline CDR1 reads MDHEN; CDR2 reads SYDVKM.

A few counts support this clonotype. V and J are TRBV20-1 and TRBJ1-1; D remains unclear. The germline V and J ends were trimmed by 0 bases and 3 bases, with 11 bases remaining between them. The germline V gene encodes CDR1 DFQATT and CDR2 SNEGSKA (reference sequence). The CDR3 loop spans 14 amino acids. The CDR3 protein is CSARDPSDYTEAFF. CDR3 nucleotide sequence: TGCAGTGCTAGAGATCCCTCAGATTACACTGAAGCTTTCTTT.

This clonotype was counted between two and nine times. The CDR3 loop is CASSFDRGVNIQYF. For the CDR3, the DNA is TGTGCCAGCAGCTTCGACAGGGGGGTCAACATTCAGTACTTC. This chain uses TRBV7-2 with TRBJ2-4, with 9 bases identical to TRBD1. The V gene end was trimmed by 3 bases and the J gene end by 7 bases; junction bases not matched to a gene: 4. The CDR3 covers 14 residues. Looked up from germline, CDR1 is SGHTA and CDR2 is FQGNSA.

In its sample, this clonotype was seen many times. The V gene is TRBV20-1, the J gene TRBJ2-3; tentatively, D is TRBD2 (6 bases). With 0 bases removed from V and 2 bases from J, the gap between germline ends came to 18 bases. The CDR3 is made up of 17 amino acids. Germline V gene data show CDR1 as DFQATT and CDR2 as SNEGSKA (reference sequence). The CDR3 DNA is TGCAGTGCTAGAGATTCTCACGGGGGATTATTCACAGATACGCAGTATTTT. Translating it yields CSARDSHGGLFTDTQYF.

This clonotype showed up many times. This chain joins TRBV2 and TRBJ2-7; a weak D match, TRBD2 (5 bases). Germline-derived CDR1 and CDR2 are SNHLY and FYNNEI. V was pared by 11 bases and J by 2 bases, with 13 bases between. This CDR3 has 12 amino acids. This CDR3 is CAAGLIPYEQYF. Written as DNA, the CDR3 is TGTGCCGCCGGACTGATCCCCTACGAGCAGTACTTC.

This clonotype was counted ten times or more. The chain recombines TRBV9 with TRBJ2-5; D possibly matches TRBD1 or TRBD2 (5 bases each). The CDR3 loop spans 12 amino acids. Trimming shortened V by 7 bases and J by 1 base, and 8 bases separated the two germline ends. Germline CDR1 is SGDLS and CDR2 is YYNGEE. The CDR3 sequence: CASGGAQETQYF. The CDR3 bases are TGTGCCAGCGGGGGAGCCCAAGAGACCCAGTACTTC.

This clonotype was seen a handful of times. This sequence joins TRBV10-3 and TRBJ2-1; D may be TRBD2 (5 bases). Germline V gives CDR1 ENHRY, CDR2 SYGVKD. The V and J ends lost 4 bases and 10 bases respectively, with 17 bases between them. This CDR3 is 14 amino acids long. CDR3 in DNA: TGTGCCATCAGTGTGGACTTCTTTGTCCGGGAGCAGTTCTTC. This gives the protein CAISVDFFVREQFF.

The rearrangement uses TRBV12-3 or TRBV12-4 and TRBJ2-5; D is undetermined. Trimming pared 7 bases from V and 1 base from J, leaving 10 bases between. The CDR3 is 13 amino acids. The CDR3 here is CASNVGSQETQYF. The CDR3 region has the DNA TGTGCCAGCAACGTGGGTAGCCAAGAGACCCAGTACTTC.

Many counts were recorded for this clonotype. This sequence joins TRBV29-1 and TRBJ2-1; D is possibly TRBD2 (5 bases). V lost 8 bases to trimming and J lost 4 bases, with 12 bases between them. Germline-derived CDR1 and CDR2 are SQVTM and ANQGSEA. CDR3 length equals 12 residues. The chain's CDR3 is CSYQRNYNEQFF. CDR3 nucleotide sequence: TGCAGCTACCAGCGGAATTACAATGAGCAGTTCTTC.

The chain recombines TRBV6-5 with TRBJ1-3, with 9 bases fitting TRBD1. The CDR3 covers 18 residues. The V segment lost 6 bases and the J segment 0 bases; nucleotides outside the gene matches: 12. Germline V lookup: CDR1 MNHEY, CDR2 SVGAGI. The CDR3 DNA reads TGTGCCAGCAGGCGTGCAACGGGACAGGGTTACTCTGGAAACACCATATATTTT. As protein: CASRRATGQGYSGNTIYF.

This clonotype was observed a few times. This chain links TRBV29-1 with TRBJ2-5; 7 bases are a match to TRBD1. V was clipped by 2 bases and J by 5 bases; unmatched bases: 8. Germline V CDR1 and CDR2: SQVTM, ANQGSEA. The CDR3 runs to 14 residues. The DNA of the CDR3 is TGCAGCGTTGAATCCGTAAAGACAGGGGAGACCCAGTACTTC. Amino acids: CSVESVKTGETQYF. Complete variable domain (other parts from reference TRBV29-1 and TRBJ2-5): SAVISQKPSRDICQRGTSLTIQCQVDSQVTMMFWYRQQPGQSLTLIATANQGSEATYESGFVIDKFPISRPNLTFSTLTVSNMSPEDSSIYLCSVESVKTGETQYFGPGTRLLVL.

The gene calls are TRBV6-5 and TRBJ2-7, with 10 bases fitting TRBD2. The CDR3 loop spans 14 amino acids. Germline trimming cut 4 bases from V and 2 bases from J; bases unmatched to any gene: 2. CDR1 is MNHEY and CDR2 is SVGAGI in the germline V gene. CDR3 protein: CASSWTSGPYEQYF. The CDR3 DNA reads TGTGCCAGCAGTTGGACTAGCGGACCCTACGAGCAGTACTTC.

The table lists this clonotype with many counts. V usage is TRBV2 and J usage is TRBJ2-1; no definite D call. Between the trimmed V and J ends, which lost 7 bases and 7 bases, there was a span of 17 bases. Per the germline V gene, CDR1 is SNHLY and CDR2 is FYNNEI. The length of the CDR3 is 14 residues. CDR3: CASTPGPLGNEQFF. The DNA of the CDR3 is TGTGCCAGCACCCCGGGTCCTTTAGGAAATGAGCAGTTCTTC. The whole variable domain, remainder taken from reference TRBV2 and TRBJ2-1, is EPEVTQTPSHQVTQMGQEVILRCVPISNHLYFYWYRQILGQKVEFLVSFYNNEISEKSEIFDDQFSVERPDGSNFTLKIRSTKLEDSAMYFCASTPGPLGNEQFFGPGTRLTVL.

This clonotype turned up a few times. The gene calls are TRBV3-1 and TRBJ1-1; no firm D call. Between the trimmed V and J ends, which lost 0 bases and 5 bases, there was a span of 7 bases. This CDR3 region has 13 residues. Germline V gives CDR1 LGHDT, CDR2 YNNKEL (reference sequence). The CDR3 spells CASSQDIRTEAFF. The CDR3 DNA is TGTGCCAGCAGCCAAGATATTAGGACTGAAGCTTTCTTT.

This clonotype showed up just a few times. The CDR3, as DNA: TGTGCCAGTAACACGGATGAAAAACTGTTTTTT. This sequence encodes CASNTDEKLFF. This chain joins TRBV19 and TRBJ1-4; D call uncertain. Trimming shortened V by 7 bases and J by 6 bases, and 6 bases separated the two germline ends. The CDR3 consists of 11 residues. Germline V gene sequence: CDR1 LNHDA, CDR2 SQIVND (reference sequence).

This clonotype was seen repeatedly, ten times or more. The rearrangement joins TRBV20-1 to TRBJ2-7, with TRBD2 matching 11 bases. Per the germline V gene, CDR1 is DFQATT and CDR2 is SNEGSKA (reference sequence). The CDR3 loop spans 15 amino acids. V was pared by 0 bases and J by 4 bases, with 5 bases of the junction left unmatched. CDR3 in amino acids: CSAREIAGGQYEQYF. The CDR3 DNA follows: TGCAGTGCTAGAGAGATAGCGGGAGGGCAGTACGAGCAGTACTTC.

This clonotype was seen a handful of times. This rearrangement joins TRBV7-6 to TRBJ2-3; D not resolved. V was pared by 3 bases and J by 4 bases, with 5 bases between. The CDR3 has 12 amino acids. CDR1 and CDR2 (germline): SGHVS, FNYEAQ. The CDR3: CASSFISDTQYF. CDR3 nucleotides: TGTGCCAGCAGCTTTATCTCAGATACGCAGTATTTT.

V and J are TRBV12-3 or TRBV12-4 and TRBJ2-7; D may be TRBD1 or TRBD2 (5 bases each). V was clipped by 5 bases and J by 1 base, with 12 bases between them. The CDR3 is 14 residues long. CDR3 DNA sequence: TGTGCCAGCAGTACCGGGGACGGGTCCTACGAGCAGTACTTC. It translates to CASSTGDGSYEQYF.

This clonotype has more than one count but fewer than ten. The chain has TRBV7-9 and TRBJ2-5; 7 bases map to TRBD2. Germline V lookup: CDR1 SEHNR, CDR2 FQNEAQ (reference sequence). V was pared by 5 bases and J by 2 bases, with 8 bases of the junction left unmatched. CDR3 length equals 15 residues. The CDR3, as DNA: TGTGCCAGCAGCCCCCGCGGGACTATTCAAGAGACCCAGTACTTC. Protein: CASSPRGTIQETQYF. Based on the CDR3 plus reference TRBV7-9 and TRBJ2-5, the full variable domain is DTGVSQNPRHKITKRGQNVTFRCDPISEHNRLYWYRQTLGQGPEFLTYFQNEAQLEKSRLLSDRFSAERPKGSFSTLEIQRTEQGDSAMYLCASSPRGTIQETQYFGPGTRLLVL.

V usage is TRBV28 and J usage is TRBJ1-2; possibly TRBD1 for D (6 bases). The CDR3 is 13 amino acids. The V end lost 8 bases, the J end lost 4 bases, and 14 bases lay between the germline ends. Germline-derived CDR1 and CDR2 are MDHEN and SYDVKM. CDR3 amino acids: CASSSTGTYGYTF. Here the CDR3 DNA reads TGTGCCAGCTCATCGACAGGCACCTATGGCTACACCTTC.

This clonotype has a handful of counts. The chain carries TRBV4-3 and TRBJ2-5; the match to TRBD2 covers 15 bases. There are 18 residues in the CDR3. Germline-derived CDR1 and CDR2 are LGHNA and YSLEER. V trimming: 0 bases; J trimming: 6 bases; junction bases outside the gene matches: 8. The CDR3 bases are TGCGCCAGCAGCCAAGAGCCCGGGACTAGCGGGGGGACGCAGACCCAGTACTTC. Encoded protein: CASSQEPGTSGGTQTQYF.

This clonotype was seen a few times. The junction shows a germline mismatch at one end, possibly a read error. The V gene is TRBV7-9, the J gene TRBJ2-1; 8 bases fit TRBD2. There are 14 residues in the CDR3. Germline V CDR1 and CDR2: SEHNR, FQNEAQ (reference sequence). CDR3 in amino acids: CASSLAGPYNEQFF. CDR3 sequence (DNA): TGTGCCAGCAGCCTAGCGGGCCCCTACAATGAGCAGTTCTTC. The whole variable domain, remainder taken from reference TRBV7-9 and TRBJ2-1, is DTGVSQNPRHKITKRGQNVTFRCDPISEHNRLYWYRQTLGQGPEFLTYFQNEAQLEKSRLLSDRFSAERPKGSFSTLEIQRTEQGDSAMYLCASSLAGPYNEQFFGPGTRLTVL.

This clonotype was detected ten times or more. The rearrangement uses TRBV15 and TRBJ2-3; 9 bases line up with TRBD2. CDR3 length: 13 amino acids. V trimming: 4 bases; J trimming: 11 bases; junction bases outside the gene matches: 7. CDR1 and CDR2 from the germline V gene are LNHNV and YYDKDF (reference sequence). CDR3 bases: TGTGCCACCAGCATTAGCGGGAGCGGGTTGCAGTATTTT. As protein: CATSISGSGLQYF.

This chain uses TRBV10-2 with TRBJ2-3, with 11 bases that match TRBD2. Germline assignment: CDR1 WSHSY and CDR2 SAAADI. The CDR3 runs 14 residues. V lost 10 bases, J lost 0 bases, and 3 bases stayed unmatched. The CDR3 DNA sequence: TGCGCCACCCGGACTAGCGGGAGCACAGATACGCAGTATTTT. It translates to CATRTSGSTDTQYF.

The rearrangement links TRBV7-2 to TRBJ2-5; the match to TRBD2 covers 8 bases. Germline trimming cut 5 bases from V and 5 bases from J; bases unmatched to any gene: 10. Germline lookup yields CDR1 SGHTA and CDR2 FQGNSA. The CDR3 covers 15 residues. The CDR3 nucleotides read TGTGCCAGCAGCCCCCCGGCGGGGGGCGCGGAGACCCAGTACTTC. This codes for CASSPPAGGAETQYF.

The rearrangement uses TRBV6-2 or TRBV6-3 and TRBJ1-6; D gene uncertain. Germline V gene data show CDR1 as MNHEY and CDR2 as SVGEGT. V shed 6 bases and J shed 6 bases, with 12 bases lying between them. CDR3 length equals 14 residues. For the CDR3, the DNA is TGTGCCAGCAGAGGCAACTGGGCTAATTCACCCCTCCACTTT. Residues: CASRGNWANSPLHF.

This clonotype was seen a handful of times. In nucleotides, the CDR3 is TGTGCCAGCAGCTTAGCGAGCGGGACAGGGCCCCCCTACGAGCAGTACTTC. This codes for CASSLASGTGPPYEQYF. The rearrangement joins TRBV7-2 to TRBJ2-7; 9 bases are a match to TRBD1. The CDR3 consists of 17 residues. Germline CDR1 is SGHTA and CDR2 is FQGNSA. V lost 0 bases, J lost 2 bases, and 8 bases stayed unmatched.

Here the CDR3 DNA reads TGTGCCAGTATGCAGCAATATAGCAATCAGCCCCAGCATTTT. Protein product: CASMQQYSNQPQHF. The chain joins TRBV6-5 to TRBJ1-5; D is unresolved. This CDR3 region has 14 residues. Germline lookup yields CDR1 MNHEY and CDR2 SVGAGI. The V end was cut by 9 bases, the J end by 0 bases, with 12 bases between.

In this sample, this clonotype turned up a few times. J is TRBJ1-1 and V is TRBV6-6, with a weak D call TRBD1 (5 bases). Trimming removed 5 bases from V and 0 bases from J, with 19 bases in between. Germline V lookup: CDR1 MNHNY, CDR2 SVGAGI (reference sequence). This CDR3 is 17 amino acids long. This CDR3 reads CASSKSPGPPMNTEAFF. The CDR3 coding sequence is TGTGCCAGCAGTAAATCCCCGGGACCGCCTATGAACACTGAAGCTTTCTTT.

The table lists this clonotype with many counts. The V and J genes are TRBV5-1 and TRBJ1-1; a weak D match, TRBD1 (5 bases). Between the trimmed V and J ends, which lost 4 bases and 3 bases, there was a span of 16 bases. The CDR3 has 15 amino acids. The germline V gene encodes CDR1 SGHRS and CDR2 YFSETQ. CDR3 in amino acids: CASSGVGVLDTEAFF. DNA of the CDR3: TGCGCCAGCAGCGGCGTGGGGGTATTGGACACTGAAGCTTTCTTT. The full variable domain, its missing parts supplied by reference TRBV5-1 and TRBJ1-1, is KAGVTQTPRYLIKTRGQQVTLSCSPISGHRSVSWYQQTPGQGLQFLFEYFSETQRNKGNFPGRFSGRQFSNSRSEMNVSTLELGDSALYLCASSGVGVLDTEAFFGQGTRLTVV.